This TCR beta chain was profiled in a study of blood T cell repertoires in COVID-19. TCRdb's copy holds only in-frame clones and misses some; the assay was immunoSEQ multiplex PCR. This table has 150,000 or so clones, approximately 90% appearing once. Germline-derived CDR1 and CDR2 are MDHEN and SYDVKM. V shed 5 bases and J shed 7 bases, with 14 bases lying between them. This CDR3 has 13 amino acids. Sample: peripheral blood. The chain is built from TRBV28 and TRBJ1-1, with D maybe TRBD1 (6 bases). The sequence came from a human donor in a cohort sampled during active COVID-19. CDR3 loop: CASSLGQTNEAFF. The CDR3 DNA follows: TGTGCCAGCAGTCTTGGACAGACTAATGAAGCTTTCTTT.